The 23 T cell receptor beta chains reported below all come from one sample, sequenced in a study of shared clonotypes between healthy human individuals (dated by TCRdb to about 2020). Libraries were made using the immunoSEQ multiplex PCR assay. TCRdb obtained this table from immuneACCESS and retained in-frame rearrangements with V and J assigned. These tables miss some clones; where compared with another copy, unresolved V genes account for less than half of the shortfall, and the remainder is unexplained. The sample data list around 2.1 million clones, and approximately 95% of these were observed just once. More than 0.1% of the sample rests with the top ten. The source material was naive CD4+ T cells sorted from blood. The cell subset or site label corresponds to: CD45RA+ positively selected. These receptors came from a man aged 18 to 30 in good health.

A word on this clone: Other nucleotide sequences from this sample produce the same CDR3. V and J are TRBV15 and TRBJ1-2; possible D gene TRBD1, 5 bases. The germline V gene encodes CDR1 LNHNV and CDR2 YYDKDF (reference sequence). Trimming removed 0 bases at V and 4 bases at J, with 9 bases between. The CDR3 loop spans 14 amino acids. In DNA, the CDR3 is TGTGCCACCAGCAGAGATCAGGGTTTCTATGGCTACACCTTC. Protein product: CATSRDQGFYGYTF.

In its sample, this clone was seen a few times. The chain employs TRBV4-1 and TRBJ1-2; TRBD1 might be the D (5 bases). Germline assignment: CDR1 MGHRA and CDR2 YSYEKL. Trimming shortened V by 2 bases and J by 5 bases, and 9 bases separated the two germline ends. CDR3 size: 13 residues. CDR3 protein: CASSQLGDYGYTF. CDR3 coding DNA: TGCGCCAGCAGCCAACTGGGGGATTATGGCTACACCTTC.

The rearrangement links TRBV6-5 to TRBJ1-6, with a weak D call TRBD1 (5 bases). CDR3 size: 16 residues. Germline V lookup: CDR1 MNHEY, CDR2 SVGAGI. Trimming shortened V by 0 bases and J by 9 bases, and 15 bases separated the two germline ends. In DNA, the CDR3 is TGTGCCAGCAGTTACTCGAACCTCCAGGGCGGTTCACCCCTCCACTTT. This encodes CASSYSNLQGGSPLHF.

The V and J genes are TRBV2 and TRBJ1-1, with 11 bases lining up with TRBD1. The CDR3 runs to 16 residues. The germline CDR1 and CDR2 sequences are SNHLY and FYNNEI. The CDR3 here is CTTSSLRTGGRIEAFF. CDR3 sequence (DNA): TGTACTACCAGCAGTCTGAGGACAGGGGGCCGGATTGAAGCTTTCTTT.

The CDR3 nucleotides are TGCGCCAGCAGTGGACAGGGGCTCTACAATGAGCAGTTCTTC. Its protein is CASSGQGLYNEQFF. The V gene is TRBV10-1, the J gene TRBJ2-1; 8 bases line up with TRBD1. Losses at the gene ends were 4 bases for V and 3 bases for J; bases not matched to a gene: 2. CDR1 WNHNN and CDR2 SYGVQD come from the germline V gene (reference sequence). This CDR3 has 14 amino acids.

This rearrangement joins TRBV10-2 to TRBJ2-7, with 8 bases aligning to TRBD2. The CDR3 contains 15 residues. Germline CDR1 and CDR2: WSHSY and SAAADI. V lost 0 bases to trimming and J lost 2 bases; unmatched junction nucleotides: 3. The CDR3 sequence is CASSESRAGAYEQYF. In nucleotides, the CDR3 is TGCGCCAGCAGTGAGTCTCGAGCGGGGGCCTACGAGCAGTACTTC.

The chain couples TRBV27 to TRBJ1-1, with D hard to call. This CDR3 spans 12 amino acids. The V gene's germline CDR1 is MNHEY and CDR2 SMNVEV (reference sequence). Trimming shortened V by 7 bases and J by 2 bases, and 8 bases separated the two germline ends. DNA of the CDR3: TGTGCCAGCAAAAAATCCAACACTGAAGCTTTCTTT. Translating it yields CASKKSNTEAFF.

The genes are TRBV11-2 and TRBJ2-3; D remains unclear. Germline assignment: CDR1 SGHAT and CDR2 FQNNGV. Trimming removed 1 base at V and 3 bases at J, with 8 bases between. This CDR3 has 14 amino acids. CDR3 region: CASSLVPGTDTQYF. The CDR3 DNA reads TGTGCCAGCAGCTTAGTCCCCGGGACAGATACGCAGTATTTT.

The sample holds a few counts of this clone. The chain has TRBV30 and TRBJ2-2; D possibly uses TRBD1 or TRBD2 (6 bases each). The CDR3 extends over 14 amino acids. Looked up from germline, CDR1 is GTSNPN and CDR2 is SVGIG (reference sequence). V gave up 0 bases and J gave up 8 bases, with 13 bases separating them. The CDR3 spells CAWSVRPGAGELFF. The CDR3 nucleotides are TGTGCCTGGAGTGTACGCCCGGGGGCGGGGGAGCTGTTTTTT.

The V and J genes are TRBV7-2 and TRBJ2-1; 10 bases agree with TRBD2. The germline CDR1 and CDR2 sequences are SGHTA and FQGNSA. The CDR3 runs 18 residues. V was clipped by 10 bases and J by 0 bases; unmatched bases: 15. CDR3: CANPLWEAGGSSYNEQFF. The CDR3 DNA reads TGTGCCAACCCACTGTGGGAAGCGGGAGGGAGCTCCTACAATGAGCAGTTCTTC.

The chain uses TRBV27 and TRBJ1-1, with D possibly TRBD1 on 6 matching bases. This CDR3 is 16 amino acids long. In germline, CDR1 is MNHEY, CDR2 SMNVEV (reference sequence). The V end was cut by 10 bases, the J end by 1 base, with 22 bases between. CDR3 in DNA: TGTGCCACCCTTTCCGGGGGGGGCCGGCGGAACACTGAAGCTTTCTTT. Residues: CATLSGGGRRNTEAFF.

The chain uses TRBV7-9 and TRBJ2-1, with D perhaps matching TRBD2 (6 bases). The CDR3 spans 11 residues. Germline V gives CDR1 SEHNR, CDR2 FQNEAQ (reference sequence). Trimming took 8 bases from V and 8 from J, leaving 10 bases between them. CDR3 coding DNA: TGTGCCAGCGCGCGCGGGGATGAGCAGTTCTTC. The encoded protein is CASARGDEQFF.

V and J are TRBV6-1 and TRBJ2-3; D unresolved. Germline CDR1 and CDR2: MNHNS and SASEGT. V shed 2 bases and J shed 0 bases, with 6 bases lying between them. There are 14 residues in the CDR3. DNA for the CDR3: TGTGCCAGCAGTGAATCTTACAGCACAGATACGCAGTATTTT. Translation gives CASSESYSTDTQYF.

The chain couples TRBV5-1 to TRBJ2-7, with D uncertain. This CDR3 region has 14 residues. Germline-derived CDR1 and CDR2 are SGHRS and YFSETQ. Trimming stripped 0 bases from V and 4 bases from J, with 11 bases between. The CDR3 spells CASSLGAEIYEQYF. The CDR3 DNA sequence: TGCGCCAGCAGCTTGGGGGCAGAAATATACGAGCAGTACTTC.

V gene TRBV10-3 combines with J gene TRBJ1-3; unclear D gene. The germline gives CDR1 ENHRY, CDR2 SYGVKD. The CDR3 contains 11 residues. Trimming took 8 bases from V and 3 from J, leaving 5 bases between them. This chain's CDR3 is CAIGLGNTIYF. The DNA for the CDR3 is TGTGCCATCGGGCTTGGAAACACCATATATTTT.

The V call is TRBV5-1, the J call TRBJ1-1; D unresolved. Germline CDR1 reads SGHRS; CDR2 reads YFSETQ. V lost 0 bases and J 0 bases, leaving 21 bases between the germline ends. The CDR3 consists of 19 residues. CDR3 sequence reads: CASSLDPTGSLRLNTEAFF. CDR3 DNA: TGCGCCAGCAGCTTGGACCCTACTGGGTCCTTAAGGCTGAACACTGAAGCTTTCTTT.

This chain uses TRBV5-1 with TRBJ2-3; D may be TRBD1 (5 bases). Germline CDR1 is SGHRS and CDR2 is YFSETQ. Between the trimmed V and J ends, which lost 4 bases and 3 bases, there was a span of 15 bases. The CDR3 contains 15 residues. Here the CDR3 reads CASSPVEGATDTQYF. The DNA of the CDR3 is TGCGCCAGCAGCCCCGTGGAAGGGGCAACAGATACGCAGTATTTT.

The rearrangement joins TRBV2 to TRBJ2-6, with D possibly TRBD1 on 5 matching bases. The CDR3 spans 14 residues. Germline loops: CDR1 SNHLY, CDR2 FYNNEI. Trimming pared 6 bases from V and 2 bases from J, leaving 8 bases between. The CDR3 loop is CASRPGTGANVLTF. DNA of the CDR3: TGTGCCAGCAGGCCAGGGACTGGGGCCAACGTCCTGACTTTC.

As concerns this clone: At one of its ends the junction is not consistent with the germline gene, which may arise from a read error. The rearrangement joins TRBV7-7 to TRBJ2-7; the D gene is possibly TRBD1 (5 bases). The germline gives CDR1 SSHAT, CDR2 FNYEAQ (reference sequence). CDR3 length: 13 amino acids. The CDR3 DNA sequence: TGTGCTAGCAGCAAAAGGGGCAGCTACGAGCAGTACTTC. Translation: CASSKRGSYEQYF.

The chain links TRBV7-9 to TRBJ2-1; D is possibly TRBD1 (5 bases). Trimming shortened V by 5 bases and J by 5 bases, and 13 bases separated the two germline ends. CDR1 and CDR2 from the germline V gene are SEHNR and FQNEAQ (reference sequence). This CDR3 spans 14 amino acids. This CDR3 is CASSLGDGHNEQFF. CDR3 bases: TGTGCCAGCAGCCTAGGGGATGGGCACAATGAGCAGTTCTTC. Filled out from reference TRBV7-9 and TRBJ2-1, the complete variable domain reads DTGVSQNPRHKITKRGQNVTFRCDPISEHNRLYWYRQTLGQGPEFLTYFQNEAQLEKSRLLSDRFSAERPKGSFSTLEIQRTEQGDSAMYLCASSLGDGHNEQFFGPGTRLTVL.

This clone has only one observation. The V and J genes are TRBV4-2 and TRBJ2-7; D gene ambiguous. Germline CDR1 and CDR2: LGHNA and YNFKEQ. V dropped 0 bases and J dropped 4 bases, with 7 bases sitting between them. CDR3 size: 13 residues. The chain's CDR3 is CASSQEEFYEQYF. CDR3 bases: TGTGCCAGCAGCCAAGAAGAATTTTACGAGCAGTACTTC.

This clone is a singleton in its sample. This chain links TRBV19 with TRBJ2-2; 9 nucleotides align to TRBD1. Germline CDR1 and CDR2: LNHDA and SQIVND (reference sequence). This CDR3 contains 15 residues. The J segment lost 6 bases and the V segment lost 5 bases, leaving 7 bases of the junction unmatched. The CDR3 nucleotides are TGTGCCAGTAGTGGTCCGGGACAGGGTTCCGGGGAGCTGTTTTTT. It specifies CASSGPGQGSGELFF.

The chain couples TRBV16 to TRBJ2-7; no firm D call. With 0 bases removed from V and 4 bases from J, the gap between germline ends came to 10 bases. There are 14 residues in the CDR3. The germline gives CDR1 KGHSY, CDR2 FQNENV. The CDR3 loop is CASSQSRQSYEQYF. The CDR3 nucleotides are TGTGCCAGCAGCCAATCAAGGCAGTCTTACGAGCAGTACTTC.